The 28 T cell receptor beta chains below were found in one sample sequenced in a study of cytomegalovirus exposure and HLA in healthy donors. 13 Jbeta primers and 60 Vbeta primers were used for the PCR. Some clones are missing from TCRdb's copy, which holds only in-frame ones; the method was immunoSEQ multiplex PCR. The table lists more than 80,000 clones, more than 65% of them singletons, with under 7.5% in the top ten. The sequenced sample was PBMCs. The receptors derive from a woman in her 50s in good health and CMV-seropositive.

V is TRBV9 and J is TRBJ2-2, with D perhaps matching TRBD2 (7 bases). V was trimmed by 4 bases and J by 0 bases, leaving 16 bases between them. The CDR3 extends over 17 amino acids. In germline, CDR1 is SGDLS, CDR2 YYNGEE. The CDR3 sequence: CASSRGGRTANTGELFF. In DNA form, the CDR3 reads TGTGCCAGCAGCAGGGGGGGGAGGACCGCGAACACCGGGGAGCTGTTTTTT.

The gene calls are TRBV19 and TRBJ2-7; TRBD1 agrees at 11 bases. With V trimmed by 3 bases and J by 0 bases, 4 bases remained unmatched. The V gene's germline CDR1 is LNHDA and CDR2 SQIVND (reference sequence). This CDR3 is built from 16 residues. CDR3 DNA sequence: TGTGCCAGTAGTATGTCCGGGACAGGGGGCTCCTACGAGCAGTACTTC. Translation: CASSMSGTGGSYEQYF.

The rearrangement joins TRBV9 to TRBJ1-2, with D tentatively TRBD1 (5 bases). This CDR3 contains 16 residues. Germline loops: CDR1 SGDLS, CDR2 YYNGEE. Trimming took off 0 bases at V and 8 bases at J, with 20 bases between the two ends. The CDR3 sequence is CASSVATGWGGAGYTF. CDR3 DNA: TGTGCCAGCAGCGTAGCCACCGGTTGGGGCGGGGCCGGCTACACCTTC.

The V call is TRBV28, the J call TRBJ2-5; D is undetermined. CDR1 is MDHEN, CDR2 SYDVKM, per germline. The CDR3 spans 14 residues. Trimming pared 7 bases from V and 5 bases from J, leaving 17 bases between. CDR3 sequence: CASNLDPPGETQYF. CDR3 in DNA: TGTGCCAGCAACCTTGACCCTCCCGGGGAGACCCAGTACTTC.

This chain links TRBV7-9 with TRBJ1-4; TRBD1 matches 7 bases. Germline V gives CDR1 SEHNR, CDR2 FQNEAQ (reference sequence). The V and J ends lost 1 base and 7 bases, in that order; junction bases with no gene match: 6. The CDR3 length is 15 residues. CDR3 sequence: CASSLDRGRSEKLFF. CDR3 sequence (DNA): TGTGCCAGCAGCTTAGACAGGGGAAGGAGTGAAAAACTGTTTTTT.

The rearrangement links TRBV7-2 to TRBJ1-2; 7 bases are shared with TRBD1. The CDR3 spans 17 residues. Looked up from germline, CDR1 is SGHTA and CDR2 is FQGNSA. The V segment lost 5 bases and the J segment 8 bases; nucleotides outside the gene matches: 20. The CDR3 loop reads CASSPRWGPQGSSGYTF. CDR3 DNA: TGTGCCAGCAGCCCTCGATGGGGGCCACAGGGGAGTAGCGGCTACACCTTC.

The rearrangement links TRBV9 to TRBJ2-7; tentative D call: TRBD1 (5 bases). This CDR3 region has 14 residues. V was cut by 0 bases and J by 0 bases, with 7 bases left in between. Germline V lookup: CDR1 SGDLS, CDR2 YYNGEE. CDR3 loop: CASSVDRSSYEQYF. In nucleotides, the CDR3 is TGTGCCAGCAGCGTAGACAGGAGCTCCTACGAGCAGTACTTC.

This sequence joins TRBV18 and TRBJ1-6; TRBD1 agrees at 9 bases. Germline V CDR1 and CDR2: KGHSH, LQKENI. V lost 2 bases and J lost 11; bases outside the gene matches: 4. The CDR3 covers 14 residues. The CDR3 spells CASSPAGQGPPLHF. In nucleotides, the CDR3 is TGTGCCAGCTCACCAGCAGGACAGGGGCCACCCCTCCACTTT.

This chain connects TRBV5-1 to TRBJ2-5, with D unresolved. Deletions cut 7 bases from V and 2 bases from J, with 12 bases between. CDR1 SGHRS and CDR2 YFSETQ come from the germline V gene. This CDR3 spans 13 amino acids. CDR3 DNA sequence: TGCGCCAGCGGCACAGTAGATCAAGAGACCCAGTACTTC. Its translation: CASGTVDQETQYF.

This clone was picked up a small number of times. The V call is TRBV10-3, the J call TRBJ2-7; 7 positions agree with TRBD1. Germline V gene sequence: CDR1 ENHRY, CDR2 SYGVKD. The CDR3 runs to 14 residues. Losses at the gene ends were 2 bases for V and 4 bases for J; bases not matched to a gene: 5. This chain's CDR3 is CAISEPRGLYEQYF. The CDR3 bases are TGTGCCATCAGTGAGCCCAGGGGGTTGTACGAGCAGTACTTC.

This clone has a handful of counts. The J gene is TRBJ1-2, the V gene TRBV5-6, with 7 positions matching TRBD1. This CDR3 comprises 13 residues. The germline gives CDR1 SGHDT, CDR2 YYEEEE. The ends lost 4 bases at V and 5 bases at J; junction bases unmatched: 5. CDR3 DNA: TGTGCCAGCAGCCCTGGACAGGCATATGGCTACACCTTC. This translates into CASSPGQAYGYTF. Using reference TRBV5-6 and TRBJ1-2 for the parts outside the CDR3, the full variable domain is DAGVTQSPTHLIKTRGQQVTLRCSPKSGHDTVSWYQQALGQGPQFIFQYYEEEERQRGNFPDRFSGHQFPNYSSELNVNALLLGDSALYLCASSPGQAYGYTFGSGTRLTVV.

The count of this clone is one. The J gene is TRBJ2-1, the V gene TRBV19, with 7 bases matching TRBD2. With V trimmed by 6 bases and J by 4 bases, 9 bases remained unmatched. The CDR3 sequence is 15 residues long. Germline values: CDR1 LNHDA, CDR2 SQIVND (reference sequence). The CDR3 DNA reads TGTGCCAGTAGCATACTAGCGACCCAATACAATGAGCAGTTCTTC. Amino acids: CASSILATQYNEQFF.

The chain has TRBV15 and TRBJ1-2; D gene unclear. V lost 1 base to trimming and J lost 4 bases, with 10 bases between them. CDR3 size: 14 residues. Germline V lookup: CDR1 LNHNV, CDR2 YYDKDF (reference sequence). CDR3 amino acids: CATSRGGGLYGYTF. For the CDR3, the DNA is TGTGCCACCAGCAGAGGGGGAGGACTCTATGGCTACACCTTC. The variable domain in full, completed from reference TRBV15 and TRBJ1-2, reads DAMVIQNPRYQVTQFGKPVTLSCSQTLNHNVMYWYQQKSSQAPKLLFHYYDKDFNNEADTPDNFQSRRPNTSFCFLDIRSPGLGDTAMYLCATSRGGGLYGYTFGSGTRLTVV.

The chain recombines TRBV7-2 with TRBJ1-3; no firm D call. The CDR3 extends over 16 amino acids. V was pared by 1 base and J by 0 bases, with 10 bases between. The germline gives CDR1 SGHTA, CDR2 FQGNSA. This CDR3 reads CASSLDAGHSGNTIYF. CDR3 sequence (DNA): TGTGCCAGCAGCTTAGACGCAGGCCACTCTGGAAACACCATATATTTT. Looking up the rest from reference TRBV7-2 and TRBJ1-3 gives the full variable domain: GAGVSQSPSNKVTEKGKDVELRCDPISGHTALYWYRQSLGQGLEFLIYFQGNSAPDKSGLPSDRFSAERTGGSVSTLTIQRTQQEDSAVYLCASSLDAGHSGNTIYFGEGSWLTVV.

In DNA, the CDR3 is TGTGCCATCAGTGAGAAAGGGGCGTCCTCCTACGAGCAGTACTTC. It encodes CAISEKGASSYEQYF. The chain has TRBV10-3 and TRBJ2-7; D is possibly TRBD1 (5 bases). Germline V gene lookup returns CDR1 ENHRY and CDR2 SYGVKD. V was cut by 2 bases and J by 0 bases, with 11 bases left in between. CDR3 length: 15 residues.

This chain links TRBV19 with TRBJ1-2; 7 nucleotides line up with TRBD1. The CDR3 has 15 residues. The trim removed 3 bases at V and 3 bases at J, leaving 7 bases unmatched. Germline V gene sequence: CDR1 LNHDA, CDR2 SQIVND (reference sequence). The CDR3 here is CASSIWGGTDYGYTF. The CDR3 region has the DNA TGTGCCAGTAGTATTTGGGGCGGGACAGACTATGGCTACACCTTC.

The genes are TRBV6-5 and TRBJ2-5; D is ambiguous. Between the trimmed V and J ends, which lost 7 bases and 7 bases, there was a span of 13 bases. The germline gives CDR1 MNHEY, CDR2 SVGAGI. This CDR3 spans 12 amino acids. The CDR3 DNA follows: TGTGCCAGCACCTCGAGTGGCGGGACCCAGTACTTC. It specifies CASTSSGGTQYF.

This chain joins TRBV5-4 and TRBJ1-6; 9 bases are a match to TRBD1. There are 16 residues in the CDR3. V lost 0 bases, J lost 7 bases, and 5 bases stayed unmatched. Germline V gives CDR1 SGHNT, CDR2 YYREEE (reference sequence). As DNA, the CDR3 is TGTGCCAGCAGCTTGGGACAGGGGGGACTCAATTCACCCCTCCACTTT. Amino acids: CASSLGQGGLNSPLHF.

The chain links TRBV28 to TRBJ2-1, with 11 nucleotides matching TRBD2. The CDR3 sequence is 12 residues long. With 4 bases clipped from V and 12 bases from J, the junction kept 2 bases outside the gene matches. In germline, CDR1 is MDHEN, CDR2 SYDVKM. The CDR3 here is CASSSLAGGQFF. The DNA of the CDR3 is TGTGCCAGCAGTTCGCTAGCGGGGGGGCAGTTCTTC.

V usage is TRBV20-1 and J usage is TRBJ2-3; 9 nucleotides align to TRBD1. Germline V CDR1 and CDR2: DFQATT, SNEGSKA (reference sequence). The CDR3 is made up of 10 amino acids. J gave up 13 bases and V 5 bases, and 4 bases lay outside the gene matches. The CDR3, as DNA: TGCAGTGCTGGGACAGGGTTTGAGTATTTT. It is translated as CSAGTGFEYF.

The V gene is TRBV28, the J gene TRBJ2-7; D unresolved. V lost 2 bases to trimming and J lost 3 bases, with 8 bases between them. Per the germline V gene, CDR1 is MDHEN and CDR2 is SYDVKM. CDR3 size: 13 residues. CDR3 bases: TGTGCCAGCAGTTTAACAGATTTCTACGAGCAGTACTTC. Protein product: CASSLTDFYEQYF.

The gene calls are TRBV6-5 and TRBJ1-1; D uncertain. Germline lookup yields CDR1 MNHEY and CDR2 SVGAGI. The CDR3 extends over 14 amino acids. V lost 5 bases and J lost 1, with 11 bases in between. CDR3 in DNA: TGTGCCAGCAGTCGCAGCGGTCAGAACACTGAAGCTTTCTTT. Encoded protein: CASSRSGQNTEAFF.

This clone has a single count. The rearrangement uses TRBV18 and TRBJ1-5; D is perhaps TRBD1 (5 bases). The CDR3 runs 15 residues. Germline assignment: CDR1 KGHSH and CDR2 LQKENI. The germline V and J ends were trimmed by 3 bases and 0 bases, with 9 bases remaining between them. The CDR3 loop reads CASSPTVYSNQPQHF. CDR3 DNA sequence: TGTGCCAGCTCACCGACAGTTTATAGCAATCAGCCCCAGCATTTT.

A single count supports this clone. The chain combines TRBV27 with TRBJ2-5; 7 bases fit TRBD1. V lost 6 bases, J lost 1 base, and 14 bases stayed unmatched. Germline assignment: CDR1 MNHEY and CDR2 SMNVEV (reference sequence). The CDR3 runs to 17 residues. CDR3 coding DNA: TGTGCCAGCAGCCTTTCCCCACCCCGACAGGGCCAAGAGACCCAGTACTTC. As protein: CASSLSPPRQGQETQYF.

The genes are TRBV5-1 and TRBJ1-4, with a weak D call TRBD1 (5 bases). V was trimmed by 2 bases and J by 7 bases, leaving 12 bases between them. The germline V gene has CDR1 SGHRS and CDR2 YFSETQ. This CDR3 spans 14 amino acids. CDR3 nucleotides: TGCGCCAGCAGCTTTGGGGGGTCTGGTGAAAAACTGTTTTTT. This encodes CASSFGGSGEKLFF.

This rearrangement joins TRBV14 to TRBJ2-5; a weak D match, TRBD2 (6 bases). The CDR3 length is 16 residues. Trimming took 0 bases from V and 5 from J, leaving 16 bases between them. In germline, CDR1 is SGHDN, CDR2 FVKESK. CDR3 region: CASSQDRRAKGETQYF. The DNA of the CDR3 is TGTGCCAGCAGCCAAGATCGGAGGGCCAAAGGGGAGACCCAGTACTTC.

The J gene is TRBJ2-6, the V gene TRBV19, with D possibly matching TRBD2 (5 bases). The CDR3 runs to 15 residues. From germline, CDR1 is LNHDA and CDR2 SQIVND (reference sequence). V dropped 6 bases and J dropped 0 bases, with 9 bases sitting between them. CDR3 sequence reads: CASSDGNSGANVLTF. As DNA, the CDR3 is TGTGCCAGTAGCGACGGGAACTCTGGGGCCAACGTCCTGACTTTC.

The CDR3 DNA is TGCAGCGCCCGGGGGGCGGGACACTCCACTACAAACAATGAGCAGTTCTTC. Protein: CSARGAGHSTTNNEQFF. The V call is TRBV29-1, the J call TRBJ2-1, with a weak D call TRBD2 (7 bases). The CDR3 extends over 17 amino acids. CDR1 and CDR2 from the germline V gene are SQVTM and ANQGSEA. Trimming left V 7 bases short and J 5 bases short, with 27 bases between.